The 17 T cell receptor beta chains presented below share a single source sample, sequenced in a study of blood T cells in healthy people across ages. A second PCR of 7 to 11 cycles used a sample-barcoded 5' primer and a J-beta primer mix. TCRdb re-called the 5' RACE reads through MiXCR, storing one row per CDR3 protein. The top ten clones hold approximately 13% of a sample with 650,000 to 1,000,000 distinct CDR3 sequences, about 36% of them seen once. Sequencing was performed on blood. These TCRs come from a man younger than 35 in good health.

This clonotype was seen only a few times. The gene calls are TRBV5-6 and TRBJ1-2, with unresolved D. The V and J ends lost 0 bases and 1 base respectively, with 7 bases between them. This CDR3 comprises 14 residues. CDR1 SGHDT and CDR2 YYEEEE come from the germline V gene. CDR3 nucleotides: TGTGCCAGCAGCTTGGGTCTTGGTAACTATGGCTACACCTTC. The encoded protein is CASSLGLGNYGYTF.

This clonotype was observed a few times. The rearrangement links TRBV10-3 to TRBJ1-1, with 10 bases lining up with TRBD1. The germline V gene has CDR1 ENHRY and CDR2 SYGVKD. The CDR3 loop spans 14 amino acids. The J segment lost 5 bases and the V segment lost 5 bases, leaving 5 bases of the junction unmatched. CDR3 sequence reads: CAISRDRGETEAFF. The DNA of the CDR3 is TGTGCCATCAGTAGGGACAGGGGCGAAACTGAAGCTTTCTTT.

This clonotype was counted between two and nine times. This chain uses TRBV7-8 with TRBJ2-1; TRBD2 might be the D (6 bases). The DNA end favors TRBJ2-7, so the J call may be wrong. This CDR3 is 14 amino acids long. From germline, CDR1 is SGHVS and CDR2 FQNEAQ. For the CDR3, the DNA is TGTGCCAGCAGTTCGCCGGGGGTCTACAATGAGCAGTACTTC. Encoded protein: CASSSPGVYNEQYF.

A remark on this clonotype: The junction does not match germline at one end; this may be a read error. The chain is built from TRBV4-2 and TRBJ1-1; D possibly corresponds to TRBD1 (5 bases). Germline V lookup: CDR1 LGHNA, CDR2 YNFKEQ. This CDR3 comprises 16 residues. DNA of the CDR3: TGTGCCTGCAGCCAAGAGGGGAACGGGGTAGGCACTGAAGCTTTCTTT. It translates to CACSQEGNGVGTEAFF.

The J gene is TRBJ2-2, the V gene TRBV28; TRBD2 is a possible D gene (7 bases). The V end was cut by 2 bases, the J end by 2 bases, with 30 bases between. CDR3 length equals 22 residues. The germline V gene has CDR1 MDHEN and CDR2 SYDVKM. The CDR3 bases are TGTGCCAGCAGTTTAAACGAGGGGGGGACGCGCCACCCCGTCCTAAACACCGGGGAGCTGTTTTTT. Amino acids: CASSLNEGGTRHPVLNTGELFF.

Only one count was recorded for this clonotype. The chain joins TRBV5-4 to TRBJ2-1; unclear D gene. Germline values: CDR1 SGHNT, CDR2 YYREEE (reference sequence). Trimming cost V 0 bases and J 0 bases, with 16 bases left between them. This CDR3 has 18 residues. The CDR3 sequence: CASSLAEKASSSYNEQFF. CDR3 in DNA: TGTGCCAGCAGCTTGGCCGAAAAGGCCTCTAGCTCCTACAATGAGCAGTTCTTC.

This clonotype occurred once. V and J are TRBV15 and TRBJ1-3, with unresolved D. This CDR3 has 16 residues. Trimming pared 0 bases from V and 0 bases from J, leaving 9 bases between. Germline V gene lookup returns CDR1 LNHNV and CDR2 YYDKDF (reference sequence). The CDR3 DNA is TGTGCCACCAGCAGAGATGCCCTTTTCTCTGGAAACACCATATATTTT. This sequence encodes CATSRDALFSGNTIYF.

This clonotype was counted between two and nine times. The rearrangement joins TRBV7-3 to TRBJ1-2; D uncertain. The CDR3 runs 13 residues. Germline V CDR1 and CDR2: SGHTA, FQGTGA. V was cut by 3 bases and J by 7 bases, with 12 bases left in between. DNA for the CDR3: TGTGCCAGCAGCTTCACGGGGAGCGTTGGCTACACCTTC. It specifies CASSFTGSVGYTF.

The chain employs TRBV7-9 and TRBJ2-7; 10 nucleotides match TRBD1. The CDR3 runs to 15 residues. The V gene's germline CDR1 is SEHNR and CDR2 FQNEAQ (reference sequence). J lost 10 bases, V lost 5 bases, and 14 bases had no gene match. CDR3 region: CASSAGQGVVEAQYF. DNA for the CDR3: TGTGCCAGCAGCGCCGGACAGGGGGTTGTAGAGGCCCAGTACTTC.

This rearrangement joins TRBV4-2 to TRBJ2-7; D might be TRBD1 or TRBD2, each matching 5 bases. Per the germline V gene, CDR1 is LGHNA and CDR2 is YNFKEQ. The CDR3 covers 14 residues. Trimming removed 3 bases from V and 0 bases from J, with 9 bases in between. CDR3 DNA: TGTGCCAGCAGCCAGGGGGACCTCTCCTACGAGCAGTACTTC. Translating it yields CASSQGDLSYEQYF.

This clonotype was seen at least ten times. This chain uses TRBV3-1 with TRBJ2-7, with no clear D. CDR3 length equals 15 residues. Germline lookup yields CDR1 LGHDT and CDR2 YNNKEL (reference sequence). The V and J ends lost 1 base and 2 bases respectively, with 12 bases between them. For the CDR3, the DNA is TGTGCCAGCAGCCAAGTCGGCGTTAAAGCCTACGAGCAGTACTTC. Its protein is CASSQVGVKAYEQYF.

This clonotype was found once. V usage is TRBV4-2 and J usage is TRBJ2-5, with a weak D call TRBD2 (6 bases). The DNA matches TRBJ2-7 better at its end, which makes the J call doubtful. In germline, CDR1 is LGHNA, CDR2 YNFKEQ. This CDR3 contains 18 residues. Written as DNA, the CDR3 is TGTGCCAGCAGCCAAGAACAACAGTCGGGGCCCGGGGGCTACGAGCAGTACTTC. Translated: CASSQEQQSGPGGYEQYF.

At least ten counts were recorded for this clonotype. This rearrangement joins TRBV6-5 to TRBJ2-7, with a possible D match to TRBD2 (6 bases). The CDR3 length is 16 residues. Trimming left V 2 bases short and J 0 bases short, with 14 bases between. Germline loops: CDR1 MNHEY, CDR2 SVGAGI. The CDR3 DNA follows: TGTGCCAGCAGTTACACCGGCGGGGTCCCCTCCTACGAGCAGTACTTC. Its translation: CASSYTGGVPSYEQYF.

This rearrangement joins TRBV6-5 to TRBJ1-4; 9 positions match TRBD1. The CDR3 loop spans 22 amino acids. V lost 0 bases to trimming and J lost 0 bases; unmatched junction nucleotides: 17. Germline V gene data show CDR1 as MNHEY and CDR2 as SVGAGI. The CDR3, as DNA: TGTGCCAGCAGTTACTCGGGGACAGGGTTTAGCCGGTTTGCAGCAACTAATGAAAAACTGTTTTTT. Translating gives CASSYSGTGFSRFAATNEKLFF.

This clonotype was counted only a few times. This sequence joins TRBV6-6 and TRBJ2-1; TRBD1 is a possible D gene (5 bases). V lost 6 bases and J lost 10, with 16 bases in between. The CDR3 spans 13 residues. Germline V gives CDR1 MNHNY, CDR2 SVGAGI (reference sequence). The CDR3 DNA reads as TGTGCCAGCAGCCTCCAGGGCCGTCCGGAGCAGTTCTTC. This codes for CASSLQGRPEQFF.

V is TRBV4-2 and J is TRBJ1-1; TRBD1 is a possible D gene (5 bases). The germline V gene encodes CDR1 LGHNA and CDR2 YNFKEQ. The CDR3 length is 15 residues. V lost 0 bases and J 4 bases, leaving 12 bases between the germline ends. CDR3 loop: CASSQEGSRATEAFF. DNA of the CDR3: TGTGCCAGCAGCCAAGAAGGGTCCAGGGCCACTGAAGCTTTCTTT.

This clonotype was counted many times. The chain is built from TRBV9 and TRBJ2-5; D is unclear. The ends were cut back, 0 bases at V and 3 bases at J, with 3 bases in the middle. CDR3 size: 12 residues. CDR1 SGDLS and CDR2 YYNGEE come from the germline V gene. The CDR3 loop reads CASSVAEETQYF. CDR3 sequence (DNA): TGTGCCAGCAGCGTAGCTGAAGAGACCCAGTACTTC.